Listed here are 6 T cell receptor beta chains from one sample, sequenced in a study of shared clonotypes between healthy human individuals. TCRdb keeps only in-frame clones here, not all; method: immunoSEQ multiplex PCR. This sample has over 950,000 clones; about 80% occur once, and the top ten carry 0.89%. What was sequenced was memory CD4+ T cells from PBMCs. The subset was: CD45RA-negative fraction. These receptors originate from a man younger than 35 in good health. Some clones in this sample may be carry-over from other donors' samples.

V is TRBV5-1 and J is TRBJ2-2; possibly TRBD2 for D (6 bases). CDR3 length: 15 amino acids. Trimming took off 4 bases at V and 1 base at J, with 11 bases between the two ends. Germline loops: CDR1 SGHRS, CDR2 YFSETQ. CDR3 DNA sequence: TGCGCCAGCAGCCCGTGGGGGGTGAACACCGGGGAGCTGTTTTTT. Encoded protein: CASSPWGVNTGELFF.

The chain has TRBV15 and TRBJ2-7; the match to TRBD1 covers 8 bases. V was pared by 4 bases and J by 0 bases, with 5 bases of the junction left unmatched. Looked up from germline, CDR1 is LNHNV and CDR2 is YYDKDF (reference sequence). The CDR3 loop spans 15 amino acids. CDR3 sequence: CATSITGGSSYEQYF. As DNA, the CDR3 is TGTGCCACCAGCATAACAGGGGGGAGCTCCTACGAGCAGTACTTC.

The V and J genes are TRBV5-4 and TRBJ1-2; possible D gene TRBD1, 5 bases. CDR1 is SGHNT and CDR2 is YYREEE in the germline V gene (reference sequence). V was pared by 4 bases and J by 7 bases, with 17 bases between. CDR3 length: 14 residues. The CDR3 nucleotides are TGTGCCAGCAGCCCCCTTTGGGGCCTGGCTGGCTACACCTTC. Amino acids: CASSPLWGLAGYTF. Using reference TRBV5-4 and TRBJ1-2 for the parts outside the CDR3, the full variable domain is ETGVTQSPTHLIKTRGQQVTLRCSSQSGHNTVSWYQQALGQGPQFIFQYYREEENGRGNFPPRFSGLQFPNYSSELNVNALELDDSALYLCASSPLWGLAGYTFGSGTRLTVV.

This chain connects TRBV25-1 to TRBJ1-3, with TRBD1 matching 10 bases. Germline-derived CDR1 and CDR2 are MGHDK and SYGVNS. This CDR3 has 15 amino acids. The V and J ends lost 1 base and 8 bases, in that order; junction bases with no gene match: 5. The CDR3 spells CASSESRQGADTIYF. DNA for the CDR3: TGTGCCAGCAGTGAATCGAGACAGGGGGCAGACACCATATATTTT.

This chain uses TRBV5-1 with TRBJ2-7; possibly TRBD1 for D (6 bases). The CDR3 is 15 amino acids. Trimming removed 0 bases from V and 6 bases from J, with 16 bases in between. Germline-derived CDR1 and CDR2 are SGHRS and YFSETQ. This chain's CDR3 is CASSLDTGPRAEQYF. As DNA, the CDR3 is TGCGCCAGCAGCTTGGACACAGGGCCGCGCGCCGAGCAGTACTTC.

The chain is built from TRBV13 and TRBJ2-7; TRBD2 might be the D (6 bases). Trimming left V 3 bases short and J 3 bases short, with 9 bases between. The CDR3 spans 13 residues. CDR1 is PRHDT, CDR2 FYEKMQ, per germline (reference sequence). CDR3 DNA sequence: TGTGCCAGCAGCTTGACTAGATACTACGAGCAGTACTTC. Translated, it gives CASSLTRYYEQYF.